The present TCR beta chain was sequenced within a study of T cell responses to AZD1222 COVID-19 vaccine (dated by TCRdb to 2020 to 2022). Notes on the research overall: AZD1222 recipients with second doses at about 4 weeks or about 12 weeks were pooled, because spike-specific TCR depth and breadth did not differ between schedules. Trial participants were enrolled by age into subgroups of 18-55, 56-69 and 70-plus years, and roughly 150, 30 and 60 TCR-sequenced participants, respectively, were included in these subgroups. TCR sequencing was performed for more than 230 trial participants, of whom about 200 were given two doses of AZD1222 and around 25 were given two doses of MenACWY control vaccine. Beyond this particular receptor, the publication reports: The whole spike protein was spanned by vaccine-associated CD4 TCRs, and dominant responses were seen in regions 160-218 and 743-854. Reportedly, close to half of the unique spike-specific TCRs recognized epitopes lying outside the regions that are mutated in the B.1.351 and B.1.1.7 variants. After two AZD1222 doses, both the breadth and the depth of spike-specific TCRs were significantly higher than at day 0 and than in MenACWY recipients. Because no samples from the day 14 peak response were available, repertoires could be characterized only after the peak T cell response. In the small 56-69-year group, the increase in depth fell short of significance, most likely because of low power. Conclusions about previously exposed vaccinees are limited because only six or seven AZD1222 recipients were SARS-CoV-2 seropositive at baseline. Participants were mostly white British and included more females than males, and it was suggested by the authors that clonal diversity may have been underestimated.

This sample's time point label indicates: baseline before first vaccination. Vaccinee samples were obtained from the UK trials COV001 and COV002, which included a single-blind randomized controlled phase 2/3 trial of AZD1222 (ChAdOx1 nCoV-19) in healthy adults. For TCRbeta chain sequencing, PBMC samples from trial participants were taken at day 0 and at day 28 after the second dose. The CDR3 has 13 amino acids, counting the end cysteine and phenylalanine. Of all the DNA, just the CDR3 is kept, 39 bases in frame from base 1. The CDR1 and CDR2 encoded by the germline V gene are WSHSY and SAAADI. V is shortened by 6 bases, J by 5 bases, and the region joining them spans 11 bases. A note on this clone: This clone's antigen is unknown. Per-base qualities were not stored, and no clone one base away is much larger.

The CDR3 regions of human TCRbeta chains were subjected to immunosequencing. For the original study's pipeline: Repertoire TCRs were matched against a reference library of SARS-CoV-2-specific TCRs generated with the MIRA antigen-specificity platform. Breadth was defined as the fraction of unique TCRs that were SARS-CoV-2-associated, and depth was defined as the fraction of total T cells that were SARS-CoV-2-associated. Each spike-specific TCR was assigned to its reactive spike region and to a CD4 or CD8 class using the MIRA data. Log10-transformed breadth and depth values were compared by one-way ANOVA with Sidak's multiple comparisons tests. In TCRdb, the immuneACCESS table is reduced to in-frame sequences with V and J assigned. These tables do not hold every clone; where another copy was compared, an unresolved V gene accounts for under half, and the others remain unexplained. V and J calls and clone size are given by that table; D and trimming were obtained from the DNA. This sample holds roughly 140,000 clones; approximately 88% were observed only once. The ten largest clones represent less than 15% of the sample.

The starting material was peripheral blood, obtained on day 0 of AZD1222 vaccination. Rearrangement joined TRBV10-2 to TRBJ2-1; a confident D gene designation cannot be given. The receptor was derived from an adult in good health. The CDR3 region has the sequence CASRLLNNNEQFF. Read as DNA, the sequence is TGCGCCAGCAGGCTTCTCAATAACAATGAGCAGTTCTTC.